Listed below are T cell receptor beta chains from one sample, sequenced in a study of blood T cell repertoires in COVID-19. This table comes from immunoSEQ multiplex PCR, and its TCRdb copy is limited to in-frame clones, with some not included. The sample holds about 360,000 clones; 86% are singletons and the top ten take under 8.5%. The sequenced sample consisted of peripheral blood. These TCRs come from a woman aged 55-70 years with COVID-19, enrolled during active disease. The CDR3 runs from the conserved cysteine through the conserved F or W. Each record gives: J gene, CDR3 length, clone size, D gene, V gene, CDR3 DNA, CDR3 protein. D genes are given only for firm matches. Clone sizes are given selectively: once, few, many, or a class where the clone is expanded.

j_gene: TRBJ2-1
len: 15
abundance: .
d_gene: TRBD1
v_gene: TRBV6-6
CDR3nt: TGTGCCAGCAGTAAGAGACAGGGTTGGGACAATGAGCAGTTCTTC
CDR3aa: CASSKRQGWDNEQFF

j_gene: TRBJ2-7
len: 13
abundance: .
d_gene: .
v_gene: TRBV7-9
CDR3nt: TGTGCCAGCAGCTTACCAGGGAAATTCGAGCAGTACTTC
CDR3aa: CASSLPGKFEQYF

j_gene: TRBJ1-1
len: 15
abundance: .
d_gene: .
v_gene: TRBV7-9
CDR3nt: TGTGCCAGCAGCTTCCGGCAGACTCCGAACACTGAAGCTTTCTTT
CDR3aa: CASSFRQTPNTEAFF

j_gene: TRBJ1-1
len: 11
abundance: .
d_gene: .
v_gene: TRBV4-1
CDR3nt: TGCGCCAGCAGCCGAACGGGGGAAGCTTTCTTT
CDR3aa: CASSRTGEAFF

j_gene: TRBJ1-6
len: 16
abundance: .
d_gene: .
v_gene: TRBV7-9
CDR3nt: TGTGCCAGCAGCTTAGGACTTTTGTGGCATAATTCACCCCTCCACTTT
CDR3aa: CASSLGLLWHNSPLHF

j_gene: TRBJ2-5
len: 16
abundance: .
d_gene: .
v_gene: TRBV6-1
CDR3nt: TGTGCCAGCAGTGAATTTCTTAAGGCGGTGCAAGAGACCCAGTACTTC
CDR3aa: CASSEFLKAVQETQYF

j_gene: TRBJ2-1
len: 15
abundance: .
d_gene: .
v_gene: TRBV2
CDR3nt: TGTGCCAGCACCAGGGGCGTAGTATCCTACAATGAGCAGTTCTTC
CDR3aa: CASTRGVVSYNEQFF

j_gene: TRBJ1-3
len: 19
abundance: .
d_gene: .
v_gene: TRBV19
CDR3nt: TGTGCCAGTAGGAAAGGGTTTCGACAGACAAAATATTCTGGAAACACCATATATTTT
CDR3aa: CASRKGFRQTKYSGNTIYF

j_gene: TRBJ1-5
len: 14
abundance: .
d_gene: .
v_gene: TRBV4-1
CDR3nt: TGCGCCAGCAGCCAAGATAGAGGGCGGTGGCCCCAGCATTTT
CDR3aa: CASSQDRGRWPQHF

j_gene: TRBJ2-1
len: 14
abundance: .
d_gene: .
v_gene: TRBV5-8
CDR3nt: TGTGCCAGCAGCTTCTTCCGCTCCTACAATGAGCAGTTCTTC
CDR3aa: CASSFFRSYNEQFF

j_gene: TRBJ2-1
len: 15
abundance: .
d_gene: .
v_gene: TRBV6-1
CDR3nt: TGTGCCAGCAGTGAAGGACCAGGCTCCTACAATGAGCAGTTCTTC
CDR3aa: CASSEGPGSYNEQFF

j_gene: TRBJ1-5
len: 16
abundance: few
d_gene: TRBD1
v_gene: TRBV7-2
CDR3nt: TGTGCCAGCAGCCCTAGGGACAGCCGAGGAACATCGCCCCAGCATTTT
CDR3aa: CASSPRDSRGTSPQHF

j_gene: TRBJ1-6
len: 15
abundance: .
d_gene: TRBD1
v_gene: TRBV25-1
CDR3nt: TGTGCCAGCAGTGGAGACAGGGGCTATAATTCACCCCTCCACTTT
CDR3aa: CASSGDRGYNSPLHF

j_gene: TRBJ2-2
len: 15
abundance: .
d_gene: .
v_gene: TRBV27
CDR3nt: TGTGCCAGCAGTTTATCTACCAGGGTGGACGGGGAGCTGTTTTTT
CDR3aa: CASSLSTRVDGELFF

j_gene: TRBJ1-2
len: 13
abundance: few
d_gene: .
v_gene: TRBV3-1/TRBV3-2
CDR3nt: TGTGCCAGCAGCCAAATCATCGGGGGTGGCTACACCTTC
CDR3aa: CASSQIIGGGYTF

j_gene: TRBJ2-3
len: 17
abundance: .
d_gene: TRBD2
v_gene: TRBV6-1
CDR3nt: TGTGCCAGCAGTGAATTTCGAGCGGGGGGATACACAGATACGCAGTATTTT
CDR3aa: CASSEFRAGGYTDTQYF

j_gene: TRBJ1-2
len: 16
abundance: .
d_gene: TRBD1
v_gene: TRBV6-5
CDR3nt: TGTGCCAGCAGTTCAAGTCGGGACAGTCCTAACTATGGCTACACCTTC
CDR3aa: CASSSSRDSPNYGYTF

j_gene: TRBJ1-2
len: 9
abundance: .
d_gene: TRBD1
v_gene: TRBV20-1
CDR3nt: TGCAGTGCTAGCAGGGGGGACACCTTC
CDR3aa: CSASRGDTF

j_gene: TRBJ2-1
len: 15
abundance: .
d_gene: .
v_gene: TRBV7-9
CDR3nt: TGTGCCAGCAGCTCCGACAGAGCGGGCAAGAATGAGCAGTTCTTC
CDR3aa: CASSSDRAGKNEQFF

j_gene: TRBJ1-5
len: 14
abundance: few
d_gene: TRBD1
v_gene: TRBV29-1
CDR3nt: TGCAGCGTCCTAACCGGGACAGCTAATCAGCCCCAGCATTTT
CDR3aa: CSVLTGTANQPQHF

j_gene: TRBJ1-2
len: 14
abundance: .
d_gene: TRBD1
v_gene: TRBV20-1
CDR3nt: TGCAGTGCTAGTCGAGTCGGGACAGGGCCTGGCTACACCTTC
CDR3aa: CSASRVGTGPGYTF

j_gene: TRBJ2-1
len: 16
abundance: .
d_gene: TRBD2
v_gene: TRBV5-6
CDR3nt: TGTGCCAGCAGCGGACAACCGGGACTAGCGTACAATGAGCAGTTCTTC
CDR3aa: CASSGQPGLAYNEQFF

j_gene: TRBJ1-5
len: 15
abundance: once
d_gene: .
v_gene: TRBV5-6
CDR3nt: TGTGCCAGCAGCTTGGGTTGGGGCGGCAATCAGCCCCAGCATTTT
CDR3aa: CASSLGWGGNQPQHF

j_gene: TRBJ1-5
len: 12
abundance: .
d_gene: .
v_gene: TRBV27
CDR3nt: TGTGCCAGCAGTTTAAGAGGTGGCCCCCAGCATTTT
CDR3aa: CASSLRGGPQHF

j_gene: TRBJ1-5
len: 18
abundance: .
d_gene: .
v_gene: TRBV4-1
CDR3nt: TGCGCCAGCAGCCAAGAATACTTGTCGGGGGGGCGGTTTCAGCCCCAGCATTTT
CDR3aa: CASSQEYLSGGRFQPQHF

j_gene: TRBJ1-5
len: 19
abundance: .
d_gene: TRBD1
v_gene: TRBV12-5
CDR3nt: TGTGCTAGTGGTTTGGTATATTTGAGGTGGGGACAGGAGAATCAGCCCCAGCATTTT
CDR3aa: CASGLVYLRWGQENQPQHF

j_gene: TRBJ2-5
len: 15
abundance: .
d_gene: .
v_gene: TRBV6-6
CDR3nt: TGTGCCAGCAGTTATATTCCGAGGACAGAAGAGACCCAGTACTTC
CDR3aa: CASSYIPRTEETQYF

j_gene: TRBJ1-4
len: 15
abundance: .
d_gene: .
v_gene: TRBV28
CDR3nt: TGTGCCAGCAGTTCGGGGAGTGAGCCTAATGAAAAACTGTTTTTT
CDR3aa: CASSSGSEPNEKLFF

j_gene: TRBJ1-4
len: 14
abundance: .
d_gene: .
v_gene: TRBV30
CDR3nt: TGTGCCTGGGAGGAGGGCCCAACTAATGAAAAACTGTTTTTT
CDR3aa: CAWEEGPTNEKLFF

j_gene: TRBJ2-1
len: 15
abundance: .
d_gene: .
v_gene: TRBV7-9
CDR3nt: TGTGCCAGCAGCTTAAGAGAGGGAACCTACAATGAGCAGTTCTTC
CDR3aa: CASSLREGTYNEQFF

j_gene: TRBJ1-2
len: 14
abundance: .
d_gene: .
v_gene: TRBV27
CDR3nt: TGTGCCAGCAGTTATCGAGATTCTAACTATGGCTACACCTTC
CDR3aa: CASSYRDSNYGYTF

j_gene: TRBJ1-1
len: 16
abundance: .
d_gene: .
v_gene: TRBV9
CDR3nt: TGTGCCAGCAGCGTAGCTGCAGGGATGCTTAGCACTGAAGCTTTCTTT
CDR3aa: CASSVAAGMLSTEAFF

j_gene: TRBJ1-1
len: 13
abundance: .
d_gene: .
v_gene: TRBV5-8
CDR3nt: TGTGCCAGCAGCCCGAGACTGGACACTGAAGCTTTCTTT
CDR3aa: CASSPRLDTEAFF

j_gene: TRBJ2-1
len: 16
abundance: .
d_gene: TRBD2
v_gene: TRBV3-1/TRBV3-2
CDR3nt: TGTGCCAGCAGCCCCTGGGGGGGGGAGCGTGACAATGAGCAGTTCTTC
CDR3aa: CASSPWGGERDNEQFF

j_gene: TRBJ1-5
len: 14
abundance: .
d_gene: .
v_gene: TRBV7-3
CDR3nt: TGTGCCAGCAGCTTAAAGGGGGGGGCTCAGCCCCAGCATTTT
CDR3aa: CASSLKGGAQPQHF

j_gene: TRBJ2-2
len: 15
abundance: .
d_gene: .
v_gene: TRBV11-3
CDR3nt: TGTGCCAGCGCCGCGGGCGTCGCGAACACCGGGGAGCTGTTTTTT
CDR3aa: CASAAGVANTGELFF

j_gene: TRBJ1-2
len: 15
abundance: .
d_gene: TRBD1
v_gene: TRBV4-1
CDR3nt: TGCGCCAGCACCCAGGGGGACAGAATTAACTATGGCTACACCTTC
CDR3aa: CASTQGDRINYGYTF

j_gene: TRBJ1-2
len: 14
abundance: .
d_gene: .
v_gene: TRBV5-1
CDR3nt: TGCGCCAGCAGCTTGGTAGGTGAGGGCTATGGCTACACCTTC
CDR3aa: CASSLVGEGYGYTF

j_gene: TRBJ2-5
len: 15
abundance: once
d_gene: .
v_gene: TRBV6-2/TRBV6-3
CDR3nt: TGTGCCAGCAGTCCACGCTACCTGGAGGGAGAGACCCAGTACTTC
CDR3aa: CASSPRYLEGETQYF

j_gene: TRBJ2-7
len: 16
abundance: .
d_gene: TRBD2
v_gene: TRBV6-1
CDR3nt: TGTGCCAGCAGTGCCCAGACTAGCGGGGGATCCTACGAGCAGTACTTC
CDR3aa: CASSAQTSGGSYEQYF

j_gene: TRBJ2-7
len: 13
abundance: .
d_gene: .
v_gene: TRBV7-6
CDR3nt: TGTGCCAGCAGCTTTGGACAGTCCTACGAGCAGTACTTC
CDR3aa: CASSFGQSYEQYF

j_gene: TRBJ2-7
len: 19
abundance: .
d_gene: .
v_gene: TRBV6-2/TRBV6-3
CDR3nt: TGTGCCAGCAGTTACTCTCGCAGGGGCTCTACTATAAGCTCCTACGAGCAGTACTTC
CDR3aa: CASSYSRRGSTISSYEQYF

j_gene: TRBJ2-5
len: 16
abundance: .
d_gene: TRBD2
v_gene: TRBV7-2
CDR3nt: TGTGCCAGCAGCTTAGGACTAGCGGGGACGGGTGAGACCCAGTACTTC
CDR3aa: CASSLGLAGTGETQYF

j_gene: TRBJ1-5
len: 15
abundance: .
d_gene: TRBD1
v_gene: TRBV18
CDR3nt: TGTGCCAGCTCATCAACAGGGGATAGCAATCAGCCCCAGCATTTT
CDR3aa: CASSSTGDSNQPQHF

j_gene: TRBJ2-3
len: 18
abundance: few
d_gene: TRBD2
v_gene: TRBV5-6
CDR3nt: TGTGCCAGCAGCTTCCCTAGCGGGGGGGCACTAAGCACAGATACGCAGTATTTT
CDR3aa: CASSFPSGGALSTDTQYF

j_gene: TRBJ1-1
len: 12
abundance: .
d_gene: .
v_gene: TRBV7-9
CDR3nt: TGTGCCAGCAGCTCAGGACAGCTTGAAGCTTTCTTT
CDR3aa: CASSSGQLEAFF

j_gene: TRBJ1-5
len: 16
abundance: .
d_gene: TRBD1
v_gene: TRBV6-2/TRBV6-3
CDR3nt: TGTGCCAGCAGTTCTTACGACAGGGGGCCTTCTCAGCCCCAGCATTTT
CDR3aa: CASSSYDRGPSQPQHF

j_gene: TRBJ1-2
len: 16
abundance: .
d_gene: TRBD1
v_gene: TRBV5-1
CDR3nt: TGCGCCAGCAGAGAGACCGGGACAGGGACGAACTATGGCTACACCTTC
CDR3aa: CASRETGTGTNYGYTF

j_gene: TRBJ2-2
len: 14
abundance: .
d_gene: TRBD2
v_gene: TRBV18
CDR3nt: TGTGCCAGCTCTCCGTCAGCGGGGGCCGGGGAGCTGTTTTTT
CDR3aa: CASSPSAGAGELFF

j_gene: TRBJ1-2
len: 13
abundance: .
d_gene: TRBD1
v_gene: TRBV10-3
CDR3nt: TGTGCCATCACCCGGGACAGGGACTATGGCTACACCTTC
CDR3aa: CAITRDRDYGYTF

j_gene: TRBJ1-2
len: 15
abundance: once
d_gene: .
v_gene: TRBV9
CDR3nt: TGTGCCAGCAGCCCGGGACCGGGCGGGGACTATGGCTACACCTTC
CDR3aa: CASSPGPGGDYGYTF

j_gene: TRBJ1-4
len: 16
abundance: .
d_gene: TRBD1
v_gene: TRBV3-1/TRBV3-2
CDR3nt: TGTGCCAGCAGCCAGACAGGGGGGTATGCTAATGAAAAACTGTTTTTT
CDR3aa: CASSQTGGYANEKLFF

j_gene: TRBJ2-1
len: 13
abundance: .
d_gene: .
v_gene: TRBV9
CDR3nt: TGTGCCAGCAGTCCCCCGCGAGGCGATGAGCAGTTCTTC
CDR3aa: CASSPPRGDEQFF